Detailed here is one TCR beta chain. These data originate in a study of OX40 agonist ivuxolimab in advanced cancers. Libraries were prepared by immunoSEQ multiplex PCR; TCRdb keeps only in-frame clonotypes and omits some of them. The table records around 15,000 clones, more than 70% of them present only once. The specimen was CD4+ or CD8+ T cells sorted from blood, collected in a trial of the OX40 agonist ivuxolimab. The TCR comes from an adult with an advanced solid tumor such as melanoma, head and neck, liver or kidney cancer.

CDR3 in DNA: TGTGCCAGTAGTATAGCCGGGGGTACGAACACTGAAGCTTTCTTT. Amino acid sequence: CASSIAGGTNTEAFF. J is TRBJ1-1 and V is TRBV19; weak D call: TRBD1 (5 bases). Trimming shortened V by 1 base and J by 1 base, and 10 bases separated the two germline ends. Germline loops: CDR1 LNHDA, CDR2 SQIVND (reference sequence). The CDR3 extends over 15 amino acids.